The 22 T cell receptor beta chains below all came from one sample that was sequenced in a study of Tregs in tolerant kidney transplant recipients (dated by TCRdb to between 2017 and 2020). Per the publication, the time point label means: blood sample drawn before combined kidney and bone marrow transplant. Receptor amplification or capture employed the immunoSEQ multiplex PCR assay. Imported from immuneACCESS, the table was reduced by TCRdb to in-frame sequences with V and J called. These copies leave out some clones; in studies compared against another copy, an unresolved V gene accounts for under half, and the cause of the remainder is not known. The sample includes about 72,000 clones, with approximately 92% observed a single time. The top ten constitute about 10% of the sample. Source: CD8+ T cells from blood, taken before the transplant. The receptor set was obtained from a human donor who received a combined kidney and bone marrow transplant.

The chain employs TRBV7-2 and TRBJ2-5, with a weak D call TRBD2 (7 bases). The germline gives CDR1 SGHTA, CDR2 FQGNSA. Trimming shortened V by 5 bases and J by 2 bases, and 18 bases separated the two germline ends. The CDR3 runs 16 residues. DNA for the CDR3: TGTGCCAGCAGCCTAAGGGGGGGTACTGCTCAAGAGACCCAGTACTTC. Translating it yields CASSLRGGTAQETQYF.

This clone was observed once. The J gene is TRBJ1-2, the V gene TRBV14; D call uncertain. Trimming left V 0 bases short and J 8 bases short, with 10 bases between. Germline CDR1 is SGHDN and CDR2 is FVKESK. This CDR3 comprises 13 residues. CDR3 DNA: TGTGCCAGCAGCCAAGATTGGAGGGCAGGCTACACCTTC. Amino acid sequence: CASSQDWRAGYTF.

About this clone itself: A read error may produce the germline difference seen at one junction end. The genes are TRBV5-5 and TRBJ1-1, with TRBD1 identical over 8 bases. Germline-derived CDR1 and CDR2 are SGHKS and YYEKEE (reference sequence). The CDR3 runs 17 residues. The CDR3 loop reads CASSQGSGAGGDTEAFF. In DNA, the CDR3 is TGCGCCAGCAGCCAAGGGTCCGGGGCAGGGGGCGATACTGAAGCTTTCTTT.

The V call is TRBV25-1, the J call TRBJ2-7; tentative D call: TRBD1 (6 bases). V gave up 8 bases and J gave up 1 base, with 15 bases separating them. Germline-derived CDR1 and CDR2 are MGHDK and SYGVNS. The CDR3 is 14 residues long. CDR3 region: CASETGTNSYEQYF. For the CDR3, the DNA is TGTGCCAGCGAGACCGGGACAAATTCCTACGAGCAGTACTTC.

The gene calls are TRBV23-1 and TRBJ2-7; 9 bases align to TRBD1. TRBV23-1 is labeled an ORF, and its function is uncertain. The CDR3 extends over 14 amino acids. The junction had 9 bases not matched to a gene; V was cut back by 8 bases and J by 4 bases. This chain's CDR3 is CASPDGQGWYEQYF. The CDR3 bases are TGCGCCAGCCCTGATGGACAGGGGTGGTACGAGCAGTACTTC.

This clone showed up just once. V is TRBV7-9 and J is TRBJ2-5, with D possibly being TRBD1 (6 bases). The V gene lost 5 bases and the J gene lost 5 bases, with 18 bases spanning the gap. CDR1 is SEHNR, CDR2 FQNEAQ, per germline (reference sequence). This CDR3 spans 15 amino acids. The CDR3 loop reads CASSPPGHLPETQYF. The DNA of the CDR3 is TGTGCCAGCAGCCCTCCGGGACACCTCCCCGAGACCCAGTACTTC.

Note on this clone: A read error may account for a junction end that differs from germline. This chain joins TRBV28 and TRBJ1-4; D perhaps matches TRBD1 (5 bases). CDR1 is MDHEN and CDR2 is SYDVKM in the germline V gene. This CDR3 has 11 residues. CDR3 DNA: TGTGCCAGCAGTACCCTCGGGGGGTACACTTTT. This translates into CASSTLGGYTF.

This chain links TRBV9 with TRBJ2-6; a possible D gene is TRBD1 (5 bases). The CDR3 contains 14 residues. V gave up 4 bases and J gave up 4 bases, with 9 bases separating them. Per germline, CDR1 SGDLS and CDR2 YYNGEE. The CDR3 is CASSPKGGANVLTF. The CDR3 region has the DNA TGTGCCAGCAGCCCAAAGGGGGGGGCCAACGTCCTGACTTTC.

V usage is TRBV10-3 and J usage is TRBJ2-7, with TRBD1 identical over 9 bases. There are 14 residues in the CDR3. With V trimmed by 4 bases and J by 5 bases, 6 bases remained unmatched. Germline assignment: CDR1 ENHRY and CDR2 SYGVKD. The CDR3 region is CAISGDRANHEQYF. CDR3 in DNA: TGTGCCATCAGTGGGGACAGGGCGAATCACGAGCAGTACTTC.

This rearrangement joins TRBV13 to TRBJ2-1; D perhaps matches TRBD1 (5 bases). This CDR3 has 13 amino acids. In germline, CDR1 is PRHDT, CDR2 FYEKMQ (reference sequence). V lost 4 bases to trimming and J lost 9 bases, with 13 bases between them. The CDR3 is CASSWTRSAEQFF. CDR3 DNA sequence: TGTGCCAGCAGCTGGACAAGATCCGCTGAGCAGTTCTTC.

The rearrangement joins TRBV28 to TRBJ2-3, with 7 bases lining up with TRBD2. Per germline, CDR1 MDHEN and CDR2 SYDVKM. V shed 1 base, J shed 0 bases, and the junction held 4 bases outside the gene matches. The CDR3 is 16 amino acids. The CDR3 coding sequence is TGTGCCAGCAGTTTATTTACGGGACTAAGCACAGATACGCAGTATTTT. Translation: CASSLFTGLSTDTQYF.

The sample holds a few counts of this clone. The CDR3 region is CASSPNRGSASGNTIYF. CDR3 bases: TGTGCCAGCTCCCCAAACAGGGGCTCGGCCTCTGGAAACACCATATATTTT. This chain joins TRBV18 and TRBJ1-3; TRBD1 matches 7 bases. This CDR3 has 17 residues. Germline lookup yields CDR1 KGHSH and CDR2 LQKENI. Trimming removed 6 bases from V and 0 bases from J; junction bases left unmatched: 11. The whole variable domain, remainder taken from reference TRBV18 and TRBJ1-3, is NAGVMQNPRHLVRRRGQEARLRCSPMKGHSHVYWYRQLPEEGLKFMVYLQKENIIDESGMPKERFSAEFPKEGPSILRIQQVVRGDSAAYFCASSPNRGSASGNTIYFGEGSWLTVV.

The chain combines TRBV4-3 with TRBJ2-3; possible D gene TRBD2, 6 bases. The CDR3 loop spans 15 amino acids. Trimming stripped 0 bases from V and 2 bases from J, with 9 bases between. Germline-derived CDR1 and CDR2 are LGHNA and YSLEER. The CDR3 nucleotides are TGCGCCAGCAGCCAAGAAAAGCGGGTCACAGATACGCAGTATTTT. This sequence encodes CASSQEKRVTDTQYF.

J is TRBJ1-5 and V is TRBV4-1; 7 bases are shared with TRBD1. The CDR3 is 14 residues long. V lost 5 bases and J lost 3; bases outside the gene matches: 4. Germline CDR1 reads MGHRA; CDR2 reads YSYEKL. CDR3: CASSSTGFNQPQHF. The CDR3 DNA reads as TGCGCCAGCAGCTCGACAGGGTTCAATCAGCCCCAGCATTTT.

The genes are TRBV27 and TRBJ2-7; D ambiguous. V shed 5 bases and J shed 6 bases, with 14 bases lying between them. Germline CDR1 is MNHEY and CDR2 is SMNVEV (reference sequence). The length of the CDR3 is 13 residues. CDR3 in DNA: TGTGCCAGCAGTCTCACGCGCTCCATCGAGCAGTACTTC. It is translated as CASSLTRSIEQYF.

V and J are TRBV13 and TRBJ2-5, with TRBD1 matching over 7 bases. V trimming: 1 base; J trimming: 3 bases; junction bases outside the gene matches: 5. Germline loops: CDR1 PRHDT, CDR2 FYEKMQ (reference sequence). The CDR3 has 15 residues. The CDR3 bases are TGTGCCAGCAGCTTAGTGACAGGGAGAGAAGAGACCCAGTACTTC. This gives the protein CASSLVTGREETQYF. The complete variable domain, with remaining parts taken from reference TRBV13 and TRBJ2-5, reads AAGVIQSPRHLIKEKRETATLKCYPIPRHDTVYWYQQGPGQDPQFLISFYEKMQSDKGSIPDRFSAQQFSDYHSELNMSSLELGDSALYFCASSLVTGREETQYFGPGTRLLVL.

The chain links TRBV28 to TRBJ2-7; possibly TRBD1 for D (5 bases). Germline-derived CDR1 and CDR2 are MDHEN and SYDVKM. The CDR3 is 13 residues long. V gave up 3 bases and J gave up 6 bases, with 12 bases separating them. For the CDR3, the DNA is TGTGCCAGCAGTTTTTTAGGGGCCGCCGAGCAGTACTTC. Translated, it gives CASSFLGAAEQYF.

In DNA, the CDR3 is TGTGCCAGCAGCCAGGCAGGGATCGAGCAGTACTTC. Translation: CASSQAGIEQYF. This sequence joins TRBV7-9 and TRBJ2-5, with D maybe TRBD1 (5 bases). The end of the DNA fits TRBJ2-7 better, so the J call may be wrong. The CDR3 loop spans 12 amino acids. Germline CDR1 and CDR2: SEHNR and FQNEAQ (reference sequence).

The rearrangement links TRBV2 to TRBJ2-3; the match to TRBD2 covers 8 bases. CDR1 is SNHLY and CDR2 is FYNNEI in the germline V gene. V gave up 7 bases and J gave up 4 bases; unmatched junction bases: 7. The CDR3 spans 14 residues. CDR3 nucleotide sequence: TGTGCCAGCATCAGCGGGGGTTACCCAGATACGCAGTATTTT. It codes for CASISGGYPDTQYF.

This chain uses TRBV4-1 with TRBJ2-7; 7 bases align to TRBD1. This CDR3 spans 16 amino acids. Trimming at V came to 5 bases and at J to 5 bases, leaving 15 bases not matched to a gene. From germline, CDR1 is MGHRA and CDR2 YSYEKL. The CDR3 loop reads CASSVFGQAAYDEQYF. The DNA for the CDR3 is TGCGCCAGCAGCGTATTCGGACAGGCGGCCTATGACGAGCAGTACTTC.

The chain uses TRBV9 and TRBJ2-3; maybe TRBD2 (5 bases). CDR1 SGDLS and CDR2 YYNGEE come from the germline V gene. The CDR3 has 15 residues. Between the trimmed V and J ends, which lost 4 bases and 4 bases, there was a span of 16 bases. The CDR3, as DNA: TGTGCCAGCAGCCAAATGGGTCTAGCCGCAGATACGCAGTATTTT. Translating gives CASSQMGLAADTQYF. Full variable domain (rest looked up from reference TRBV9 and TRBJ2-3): DSGVTQTPKHLITATGQRVTLRCSPRSGDLSVYWYQQSLDQGLQFLIQYYNGEERAKGNILERFSAQQFPDLHSELNLSSLELGDSALYFCASSQMGLAADTQYFGPGTRLTVL.

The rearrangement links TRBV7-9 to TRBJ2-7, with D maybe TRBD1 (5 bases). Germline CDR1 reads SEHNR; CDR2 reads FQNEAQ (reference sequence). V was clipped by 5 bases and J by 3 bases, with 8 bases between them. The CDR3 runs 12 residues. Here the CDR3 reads CASSQGGYEQYF. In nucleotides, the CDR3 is TGTGCCAGCAGCCAGGGCGGCTACGAGCAGTACTTC.